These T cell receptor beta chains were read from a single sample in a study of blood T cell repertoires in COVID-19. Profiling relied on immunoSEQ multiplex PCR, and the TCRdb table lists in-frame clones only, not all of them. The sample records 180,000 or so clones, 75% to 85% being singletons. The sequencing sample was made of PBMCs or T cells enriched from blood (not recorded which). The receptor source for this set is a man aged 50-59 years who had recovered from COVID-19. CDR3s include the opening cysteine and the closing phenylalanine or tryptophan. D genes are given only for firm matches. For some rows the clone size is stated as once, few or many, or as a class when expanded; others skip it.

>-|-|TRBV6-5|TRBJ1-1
CASMEGRVGAFF
TGTGCCAGCATGGAGGGCAGGGTGGGAGCTTTCTTT
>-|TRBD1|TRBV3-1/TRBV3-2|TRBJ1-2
CASSHLDRGDGYTF
TGTGCCAGCAGCCACCTCGACAGGGGAGATGGCTACACCTTC
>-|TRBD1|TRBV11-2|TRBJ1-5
CASSFGTGGGQPQHF
TGTGCCAGCAGCTTTGGGACAGGGGGCGGGCAGCCCCAGCATTTT
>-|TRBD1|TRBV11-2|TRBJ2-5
CASSLVPGGAETQYF
TGTGCCAGCAGCTTAGTCCCAGGGGGTGCGGAGACCCAGTACTTC
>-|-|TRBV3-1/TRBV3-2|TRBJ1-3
CASSLLQGSGNTIYF
TGTGCCAGCAGCCTACTGCAGGGGTCTGGAAACACCATATATTTT
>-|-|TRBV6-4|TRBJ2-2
CASSDSTGELFF
TGTGCCAGCAGTGATAGTACCGGGGAGCTGTTTTTT
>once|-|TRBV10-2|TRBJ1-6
CASTQAFQGGSYNSPLHF
TGCGCCAGCACTCAAGCATTCCAGGGCGGCTCCTATAATTCACCCCTCCACTTT
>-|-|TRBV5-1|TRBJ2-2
CASSLQGVETGELFF
TGCGCCAGCAGCCTACAGGGTGTGGAGACCGGGGAGCTGTTTTTT
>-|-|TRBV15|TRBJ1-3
CATSRPSSSRGSGNTIYF
TGTGCCACCAGCAGACCCTCCTCGAGCAGGGGTTCCGGAAACACCATATATTTT
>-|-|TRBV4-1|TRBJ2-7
CASSQASDRSSYEQYF
TGCGCCAGCAGCCAAGCTTCAGACAGGTCCTCCTACGAGCAGTACTTC
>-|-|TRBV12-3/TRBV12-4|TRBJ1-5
CASSVRDNQPQHF
TGTGCCAGCAGTGTCCGGGACAATCAGCCCCAGCATTTT
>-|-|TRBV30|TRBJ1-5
CAWSVGGTSNQPQHF
TGTGCCTGGAGTGTAGGAGGCACCAGCAATCAGCCCCAGCATTTT
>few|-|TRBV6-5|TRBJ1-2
CANTDKPNYGYTF
TGTGCCAACACGGACAAGCCCAACTATGGCTACACCTTC
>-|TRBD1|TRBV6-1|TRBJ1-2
CASSELDRGPYGYTF
TGTGCCAGCAGTGAATTGGACAGGGGCCCTTATGGCTACACCTTC
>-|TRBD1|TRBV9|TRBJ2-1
CASSVRAGTGNNEQFF
TGTGCCAGCAGCGTTAGGGCCGGGACAGGGAACAATGAGCAGTTCTTC
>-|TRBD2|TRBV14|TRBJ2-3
CASRGSGGASDTQYF
TGTGCCAGCAGAGGTAGCGGGGGGGCTTCAGATACGCAGTATTTT
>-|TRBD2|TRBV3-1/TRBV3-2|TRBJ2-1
CASSLSGAGSYNEQFF
TGTGCCAGCAGCCTCAGCGGGGCGGGGTCCTACAATGAGCAGTTCTTC
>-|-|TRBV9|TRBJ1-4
CASSPGRTSGTNEKLFF
TGTGCCAGCAGCCCCGGGAGGACCTCGGGAACTAATGAAAAACTGTTTTTT
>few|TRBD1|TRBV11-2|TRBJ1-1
CASRPTGGTEAFF
TGTGCCAGCAGGCCGACAGGGGGCACTGAAGCTTTCTTT
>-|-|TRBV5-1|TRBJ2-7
CASRWSVAEPYEQYF
TGCGCCAGCAGGTGGTCGGTAGCGGAACCCTACGAGCAGTACTTC
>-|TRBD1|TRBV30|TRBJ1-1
CAWRERTGRNTEAFF
TGTGCCTGGAGGGAACGGACAGGGAGGAACACTGAAGCTTTCTTT
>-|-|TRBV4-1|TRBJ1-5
CASSQISLSIGSNQPQHF
TGCGCCAGCAGCCAAATTTCTCTGTCTATCGGGAGCAATCAGCCCCAGCATTTT
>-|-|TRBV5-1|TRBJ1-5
CASSLDGTYNQPQHF
TGCGCCAGCAGCTTGGACGGGACATATAATCAGCCCCAGCATTTT
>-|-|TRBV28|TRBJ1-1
CASSLNRDIKEAFF
TGTGCCAGCAGTCTCAATAGGGACATCAAAGAAGCTTTCTTT
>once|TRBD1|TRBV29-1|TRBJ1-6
CSTGTADNSPLHF
TGCAGCACCGGGACAGCCGATAATTCACCCCTCCACTTT
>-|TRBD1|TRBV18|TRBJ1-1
CASSTSRGDTEAFF
TGTGCCAGCTCAACAAGCAGGGGGGACACTGAAGCTTTCTTT
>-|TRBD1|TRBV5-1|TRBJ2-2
CASRLTPGQGTGELFF
TGCGCCAGCAGATTAACACCGGGACAGGGGACCGGGGAGCTGTTTTTT
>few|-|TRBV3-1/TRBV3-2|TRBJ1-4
CASSQALIQGANEKLFF
TGTGCCAGCAGCCAAGCCCTAATACAGGGCGCGAATGAAAAACTGTTTTTT
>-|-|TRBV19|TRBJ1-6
CASSIGNRVNSPLHF
TGTGCCAGTAGTATAGGTAACAGAGTGAATTCACCCCTCCACTTT
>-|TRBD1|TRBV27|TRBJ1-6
CASSSGTGGWSPLHF
TGTGCCAGCAGTTCCGGGACAGGGGGCTGGTCACCCCTCCACTTT
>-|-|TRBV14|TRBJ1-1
CASSQEWSGAEAFF
TGTGCCAGCAGCCAAGAATGGAGTGGCGCTGAAGCTTTCTTT
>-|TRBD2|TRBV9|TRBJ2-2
CASSRLAGASNTGELFF
TGTGCCAGCAGCCGACTAGCGGGGGCCTCGAACACCGGGGAGCTGTTTTTT
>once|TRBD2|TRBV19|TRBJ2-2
CASSRLAGVNTGELFF
TGTGCCAGTAGTCGTCTAGCGGGGGTGAACACCGGGGAGCTGTTTTTT
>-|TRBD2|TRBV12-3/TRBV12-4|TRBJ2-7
CASSLINSGGVYF
TGTGCCAGCAGTCTTATTAATAGCGGGGGGGTTTACTTC
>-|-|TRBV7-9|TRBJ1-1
CASSFGGNTEAFF
TGTGCCAGCAGCTTTGGAGGGAACACTGAAGCTTTCTTT
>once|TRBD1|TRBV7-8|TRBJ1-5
CASSSRTGRRGNQPQHF
TGTGCCAGCAGCTCGCGGACAGGGCGAAGAGGCAATCAGCCCCAGCATTTT
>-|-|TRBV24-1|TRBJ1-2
CATSETDNYGYTF
TGTGCCACCAGTGAGACAGATAACTATGGCTACACCTTC
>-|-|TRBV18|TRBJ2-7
CASSPTRNGGYEQYF
TGTGCCAGCTCACCAACCCGAAACGGGGGCTACGAGCAGTACTTC
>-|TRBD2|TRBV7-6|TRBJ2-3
CASSLASVAGADTQYF
TGTGCCAGCAGCTTAGCTTCGGTAGCGGGGGCAGATACGCAGTATTTT
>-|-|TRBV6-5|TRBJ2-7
CASSYRASLTYEQYF
TGTGCCAGCAGTTACCGGGCTAGCCTGACCTACGAGCAGTACTTC
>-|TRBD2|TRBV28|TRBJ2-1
CASSFGTSGGQNNEQFF
TGTGCCAGCAGTTTTGGGACTAGCGGGGGCCAAAACAATGAGCAGTTCTTC
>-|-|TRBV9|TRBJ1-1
CASSDGRGLNTEAFF
TGTGCCAGCAGCGATGGCAGGGGACTGAACACTGAAGCTTTCTTT
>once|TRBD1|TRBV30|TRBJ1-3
CASTGQGGNTIYF
TGTGCCTCGACGGGACAGGGGGGTAACACCATATATTTT
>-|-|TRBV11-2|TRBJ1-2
CASSATVEGYTF
TGTGCCAGCAGCGCCACTGTGGAGGGCTACACCTTC
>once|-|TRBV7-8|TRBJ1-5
CASSYAGGSNQPQHF
TGTGCCAGCAGCTATGCTGGGGGCAGCAATCAGCCCCAGCATTTT
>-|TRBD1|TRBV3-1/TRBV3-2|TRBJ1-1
CASSQVHRGGPEAFF
TGTGCCAGCAGCCAAGTTCACAGGGGAGGCCCTGAAGCTTTCTTT
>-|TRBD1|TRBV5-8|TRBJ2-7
CASSLDDRGYEQYF
TGTGCCAGCAGCTTAGATGACAGGGGTTACGAGCAGTACTTC
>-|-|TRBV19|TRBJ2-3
CASSIKADGLQGDTQYF
TGTGCCAGTAGTATAAAAGCAGACGGCCTCCAGGGAGATACGCAGTATTTT
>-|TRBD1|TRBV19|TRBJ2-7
CASSGRDRAYEQYF
TGTGCCAGTAGCGGCCGGGACAGGGCCTACGAGCAGTACTTC
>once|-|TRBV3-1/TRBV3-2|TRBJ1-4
CASSQASQGFGLFF
TGTGCCAGCAGCCAGGCATCACAGGGATTCGGGCTGTTTTTT
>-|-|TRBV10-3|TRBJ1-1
CAISGGMTGGTEAFF
TGTGCCATCAGTGGGGGAATGACAGGAGGCACTGAAGCTTTCTTT
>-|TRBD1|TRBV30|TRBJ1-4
CAWSRGPGEKLFF
TGTGCCTGGTCCAGGGGGCCCGGTGAAAAACTGTTTTTT
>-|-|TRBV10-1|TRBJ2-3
CASSEHMSPDTQYF
TGCGCCAGCAGTGAACACATGTCCCCAGATACGCAGTATTTT
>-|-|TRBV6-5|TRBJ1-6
CASSYSPGPDNSPLHF
TGTGCCAGCAGTTACTCTCCGGGTCCGGATAATTCACCCCTCCACTTT
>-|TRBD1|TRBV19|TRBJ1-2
CATLPGQGSGYTF
TGTGCCACCTTACCGGGACAGGGGAGTGGCTACACCTTC
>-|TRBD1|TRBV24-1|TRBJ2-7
CATSDPRGYSYEQYF
TGTGCCACCAGTGACCCCAGGGGGTACAGCTACGAGCAGTACTTC
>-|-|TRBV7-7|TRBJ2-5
CASSPAGVRGQETQYF
TGTGCTAGCAGCCCGGCGGGGGTAAGGGGGCAAGAGACCCAGTACTTC
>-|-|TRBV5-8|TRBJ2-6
CASSGNRVSGANVLTF
TGTGCCAGCAGCGGGAACAGGGTCTCTGGGGCCAACGTCCTGACTTTC
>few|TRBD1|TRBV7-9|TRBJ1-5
CASSPTGVRGQPQHF
TGTGCCAGCAGCCCGACAGGGGTACGGGGTCAGCCCCAGCATTTT